Detailed here is one T cell receptor (beta chain). The target antigen is unknown. In the same sample, other DNA sequences code for this CDR3. The assay was immunoSEQ multiplex PCR, and TCRdb's table has in-frame clones only and misses some. The table lists about 95,000 clones, around nine tenths of them singletons, with around 2.6% in the top ten. The length of the CDR3 is 13 residues. The V end was cut by 7 bases, the J end by 3 bases, with 9 bases between. Germline V gene sequence: CDR1 MDHEN, CDR2 SYDVKM. These data belong to a study of OX40 agonist ivuxolimab in advanced cancers. Study in general: A diagnosis of hepatocellular carcinoma, melanoma, renal cell or head and neck cancer was present in dose-escalation patients. Overall study findings and caveats: Clonal expansion was seen in CD4+ and CD8+ blood T cells by week 6 at 0.1 to 3.0 mg/kg. Antigen specificity of clonally expanded peripheral T cells was not established.

Autoimmune disease history or systemic immunosuppression barred patients. This TCR derives from an adult with an advanced solid tumor such as melanoma, head and neck, liver or kidney cancer. Material: CD4+ or CD8+ T cells sorted from blood, obtained in a trial of the OX40 agonist ivuxolimab. The rearrangement uses TRBV28 and TRBJ1-4, with TRBD1 as a possible D gene (5 bases). CDR3 coding DNA: TGTGCCAGCATCGGAGGGGCTAATGAAAAACTGTTTTTT. This sequence encodes CASIGGANEKLFF.